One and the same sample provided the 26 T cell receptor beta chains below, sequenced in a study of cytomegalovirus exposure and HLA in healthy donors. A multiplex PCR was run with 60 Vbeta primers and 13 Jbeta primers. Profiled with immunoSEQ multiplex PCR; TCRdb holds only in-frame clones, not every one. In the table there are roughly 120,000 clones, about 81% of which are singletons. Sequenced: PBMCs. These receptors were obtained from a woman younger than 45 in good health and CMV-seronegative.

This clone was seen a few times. The CDR3 loop reads CASSEYGAGMGETQYF. DNA for the CDR3: TGTGCCAGCAGTGAATACGGGGCGGGAATGGGAGAGACCCAGTACTTC. V usage is TRBV25-1 and J usage is TRBJ2-5; D is perhaps TRBD2 (6 bases). V dropped 0 bases and J dropped 4 bases, with 15 bases sitting between them. The CDR3 sequence is 16 residues long. CDR1 and CDR2 from the germline V gene are MGHDK and SYGVNS.

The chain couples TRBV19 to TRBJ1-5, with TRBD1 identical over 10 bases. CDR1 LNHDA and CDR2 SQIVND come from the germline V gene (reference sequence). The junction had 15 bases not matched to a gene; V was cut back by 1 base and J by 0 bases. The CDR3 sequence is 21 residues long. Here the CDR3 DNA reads TGTGCCAGTAGTATAGGGGTACCGGGACAGGGGCCCTTCTATAGCAATCAGCCCCAGCATTTT. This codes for CASSIGVPGQGPFYSNQPQHF.

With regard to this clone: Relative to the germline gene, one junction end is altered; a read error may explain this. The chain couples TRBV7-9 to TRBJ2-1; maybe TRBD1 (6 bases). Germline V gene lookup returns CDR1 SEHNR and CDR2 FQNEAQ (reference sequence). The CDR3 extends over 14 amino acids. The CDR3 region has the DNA TGTGCCAGCAGCCGAGGTACAGGGACCAATGAGCGGTTCTTC. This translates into CASSRGTGTNERFF.

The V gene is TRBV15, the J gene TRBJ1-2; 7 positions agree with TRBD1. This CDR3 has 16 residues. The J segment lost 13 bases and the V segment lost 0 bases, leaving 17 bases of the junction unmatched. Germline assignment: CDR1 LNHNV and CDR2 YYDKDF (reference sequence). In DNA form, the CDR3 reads TGTGCCACCAGCAGAGATCTAACCGGGACAGCTTTAGCGGCCACCTTC. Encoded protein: CATSRDLTGTALAATF.

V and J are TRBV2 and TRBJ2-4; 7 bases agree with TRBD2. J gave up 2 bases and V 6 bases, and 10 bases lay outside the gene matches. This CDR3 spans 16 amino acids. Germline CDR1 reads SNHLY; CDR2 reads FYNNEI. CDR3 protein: CASSPTGGGTKNIQYF. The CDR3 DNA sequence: TGTGCCAGCAGCCCGACGGGAGGTGGGACCAAAAACATTCAGTACTTC.

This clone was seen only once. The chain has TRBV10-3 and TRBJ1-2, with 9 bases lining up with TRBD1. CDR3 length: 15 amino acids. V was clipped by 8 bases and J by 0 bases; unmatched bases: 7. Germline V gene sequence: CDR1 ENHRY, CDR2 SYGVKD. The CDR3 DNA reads TGTGCCATCGGGACGACAGGGGGTGCTAACTATGGCTACACCTTC. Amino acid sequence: CAIGTTGGANYGYTF.

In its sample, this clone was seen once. DNA of the CDR3: TGTGCCAGCAGACTCGACAGGGGAAGCCAGCCCCAGCATTTT. It translates to CASRLDRGSQPQHF. The gene calls are TRBV2 and TRBJ1-5, with 8 bases aligning to TRBD1. The V gene end was trimmed by 6 bases and the J gene end by 7 bases; junction bases not matched to a gene: 8. The germline CDR1 and CDR2 sequences are SNHLY and FYNNEI. The CDR3 loop spans 14 amino acids.

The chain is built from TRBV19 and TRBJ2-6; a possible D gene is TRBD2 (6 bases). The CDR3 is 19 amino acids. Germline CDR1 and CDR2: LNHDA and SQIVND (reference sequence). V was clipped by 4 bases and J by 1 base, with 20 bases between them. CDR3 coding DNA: TGTGCCAGTAGTAATAGCGGCCTCCTCGTCGGATCTGGGGCCAACGTCCTGACTTTC. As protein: CASSNSGLLVGSGANVLTF.

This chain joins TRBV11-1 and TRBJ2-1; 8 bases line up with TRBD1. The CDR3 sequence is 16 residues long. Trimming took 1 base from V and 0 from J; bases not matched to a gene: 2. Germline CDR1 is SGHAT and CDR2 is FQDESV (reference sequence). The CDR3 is CASSLGTGLSYNEQFF. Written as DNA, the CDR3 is TGTGCCAGCAGCTTAGGGACAGGGCTCTCCTACAATGAGCAGTTCTTC.

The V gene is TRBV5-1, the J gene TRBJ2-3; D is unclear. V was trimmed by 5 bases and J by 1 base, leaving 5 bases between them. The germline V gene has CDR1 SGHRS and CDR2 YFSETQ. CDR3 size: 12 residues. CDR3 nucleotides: TGCGCCAGCAGTCCCGGCACAGATACGCAGTATTTT. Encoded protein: CASSPGTDTQYF.

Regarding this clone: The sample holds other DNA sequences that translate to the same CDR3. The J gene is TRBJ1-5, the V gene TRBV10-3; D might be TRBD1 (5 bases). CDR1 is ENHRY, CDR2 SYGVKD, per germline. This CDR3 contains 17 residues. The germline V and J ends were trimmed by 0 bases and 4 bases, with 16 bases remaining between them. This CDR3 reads CAISESMGLGSNQPQHF. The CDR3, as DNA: TGTGCCATCAGTGAGTCGATGGGACTAGGTAGTAATCAGCCCCAGCATTTT.

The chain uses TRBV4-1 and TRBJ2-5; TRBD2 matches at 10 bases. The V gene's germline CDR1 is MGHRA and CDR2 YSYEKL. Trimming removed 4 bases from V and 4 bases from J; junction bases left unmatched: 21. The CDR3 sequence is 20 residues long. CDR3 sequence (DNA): TGCGCCAGCAGCCCCCTCCCTAGCGGGGGTTTCTTTTCATCGGGAGAGACCCAGTACTTC. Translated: CASSPLPSGGFFSSGETQYF.

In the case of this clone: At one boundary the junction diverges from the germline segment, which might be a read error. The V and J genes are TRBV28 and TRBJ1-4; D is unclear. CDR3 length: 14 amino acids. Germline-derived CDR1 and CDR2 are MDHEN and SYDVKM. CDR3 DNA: TGTGCCAGCAGCCAAAGTACTACTAGTGAAAAACTGTTTTTT. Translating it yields CASSQSTTSEKLFF.

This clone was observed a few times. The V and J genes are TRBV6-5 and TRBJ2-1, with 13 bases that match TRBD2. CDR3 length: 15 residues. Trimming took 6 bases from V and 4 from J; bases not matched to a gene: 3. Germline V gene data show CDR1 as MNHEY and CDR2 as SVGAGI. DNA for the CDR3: TGTGCCAGCAGAGCACTAGCGGGAGGGTACAATGAGCAGTTCTTC. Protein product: CASRALAGGYNEQFF.

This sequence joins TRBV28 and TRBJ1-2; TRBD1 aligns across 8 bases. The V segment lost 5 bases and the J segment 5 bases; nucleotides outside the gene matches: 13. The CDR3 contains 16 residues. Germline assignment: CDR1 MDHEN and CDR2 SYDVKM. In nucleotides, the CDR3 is TGTGCCAGCAGTCCTACAGTCGGACAGGGCGGGTATGGCTACACCTTC. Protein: CASSPTVGQGGYGYTF.

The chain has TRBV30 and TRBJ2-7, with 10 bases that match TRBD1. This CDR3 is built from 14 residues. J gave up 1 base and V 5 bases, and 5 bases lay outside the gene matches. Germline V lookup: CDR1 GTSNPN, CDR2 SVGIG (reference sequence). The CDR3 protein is CAWGRQGASYEQYF. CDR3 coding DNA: TGTGCCTGGGGAAGACAGGGGGCATCCTACGAGCAGTACTTC.

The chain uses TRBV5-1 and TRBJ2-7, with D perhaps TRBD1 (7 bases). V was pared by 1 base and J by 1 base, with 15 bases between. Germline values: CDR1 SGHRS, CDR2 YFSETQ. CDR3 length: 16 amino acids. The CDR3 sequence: CASSLRFRGASYEQYF. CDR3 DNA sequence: TGCGCCAGCAGCTTGAGGTTCAGGGGGGCATCCTACGAGCAGTACTTC.

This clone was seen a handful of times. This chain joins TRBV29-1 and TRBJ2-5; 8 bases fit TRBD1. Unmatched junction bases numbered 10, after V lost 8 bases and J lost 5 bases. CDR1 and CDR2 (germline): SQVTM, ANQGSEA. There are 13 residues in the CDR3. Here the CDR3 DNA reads TGCAGCCTGTGGACAGGGCAGGAGGAGACCCAGTACTTC. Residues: CSLWTGQEETQYF.

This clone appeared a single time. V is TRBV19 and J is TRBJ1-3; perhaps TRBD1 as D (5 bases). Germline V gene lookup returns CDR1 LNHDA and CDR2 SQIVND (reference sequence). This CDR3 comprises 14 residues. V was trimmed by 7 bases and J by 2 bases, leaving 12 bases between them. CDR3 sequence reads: CASTPLGAGNTIYF. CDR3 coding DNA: TGTGCCAGTACCCCCCTAGGGGCTGGAAACACCATATATTTT.

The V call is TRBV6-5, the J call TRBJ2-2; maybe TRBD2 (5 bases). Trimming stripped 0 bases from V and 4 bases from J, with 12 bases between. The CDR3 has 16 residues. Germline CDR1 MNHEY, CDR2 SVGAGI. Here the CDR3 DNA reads TGTGCCAGCAGTTACTCGACCAGCCGGGGCACCGGGGAGCTGTTTTTT. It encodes CASSYSTSRGTGELFF.

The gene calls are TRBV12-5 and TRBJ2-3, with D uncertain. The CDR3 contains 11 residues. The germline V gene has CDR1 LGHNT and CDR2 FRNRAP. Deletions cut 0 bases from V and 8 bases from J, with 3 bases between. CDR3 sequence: CASGLVGTQYF. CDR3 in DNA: TGTGCTAGTGGTTTGGTCGGTACGCAGTATTTT.

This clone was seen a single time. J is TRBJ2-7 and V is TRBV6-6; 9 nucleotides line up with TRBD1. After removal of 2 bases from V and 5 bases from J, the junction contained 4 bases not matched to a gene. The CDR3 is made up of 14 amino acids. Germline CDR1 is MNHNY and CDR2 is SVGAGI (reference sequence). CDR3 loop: CASSYRDRAHEQYF. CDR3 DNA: TGTGCCAGCAGTTACCGGGACAGGGCCCACGAGCAGTACTTC.

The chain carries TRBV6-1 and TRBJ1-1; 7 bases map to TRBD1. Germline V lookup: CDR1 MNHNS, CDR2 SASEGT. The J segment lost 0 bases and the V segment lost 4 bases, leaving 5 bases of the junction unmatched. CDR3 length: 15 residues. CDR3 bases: TGTGCCAGCAGTGTAGGGACAGTTATGAACACTGAAGCTTTCTTT. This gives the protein CASSVGTVMNTEAFF.

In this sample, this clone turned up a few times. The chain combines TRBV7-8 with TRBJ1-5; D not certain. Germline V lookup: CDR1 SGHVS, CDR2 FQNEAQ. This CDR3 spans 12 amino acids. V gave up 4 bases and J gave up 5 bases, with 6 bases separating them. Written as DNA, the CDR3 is TGTGCCAGCAGCTCAGATTATCAGCCCCAGCATTTT. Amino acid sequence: CASSSDYQPQHF. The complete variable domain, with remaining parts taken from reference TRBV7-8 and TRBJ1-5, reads GAGVSQSPRYKVAKRGQDVALRCDPISGHVSLFWYQQALGQGPEFLTYFQNEAQLDKSGLPSDRFFAERPEGSVSTLKIQRTQQEDSAVYLCASSSDYQPQHFGDGTRLSIL.

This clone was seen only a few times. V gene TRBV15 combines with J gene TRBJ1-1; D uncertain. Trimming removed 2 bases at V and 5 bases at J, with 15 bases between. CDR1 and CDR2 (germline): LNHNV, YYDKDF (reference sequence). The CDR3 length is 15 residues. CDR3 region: CATSRPSEGRTEAFF. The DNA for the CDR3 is TGTGCCACCAGCAGACCATCGGAGGGTAGGACTGAAGCTTTCTTT.

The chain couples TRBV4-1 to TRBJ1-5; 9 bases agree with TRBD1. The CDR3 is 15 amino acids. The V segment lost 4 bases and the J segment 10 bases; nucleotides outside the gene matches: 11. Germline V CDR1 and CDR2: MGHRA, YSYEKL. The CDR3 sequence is CASSPDGTGPRPQHF. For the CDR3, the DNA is TGCGCCAGCAGCCCCGACGGGACAGGGCCCCGACCCCAGCATTTT.